The source of this TCR beta chain is a study of Ad26.COV2.S vaccination and SARS-CoV-2 variants. Whole-study results and caveats: The authors reported substantial breadth in spike-specific CD8+ and CD4+ T cell responses after vaccination.

Noted treatment: some 20 received Ad26.COV2.S at low or high dose, single or two shots; about 5 received placebo; per-sample allocation not given. Sampling was performed 63 days after the first vaccine or placebo injection. The assay was immunoSEQ multiplex PCR, and TCRdb's table has in-frame clones only and misses some. The repertoire includes hundreds of thousands of clones, approximately 92% of them detected once, and about 2.5% sits in the top ten. Comment on this clone: Its antigen is undetermined.

This TCR derives from a person aged 18 to 65 who received the Ad26.COV2.S COVID-19 vaccine or a placebo. Sequenced material: peripheral blood, taken in a trial of Ad26.COV2.S vaccine versus placebo.

The CDR3 DNA sequence: TGCGCCAGCAGCCAAGAGGCACTGATCTCCTACGAGCAGTACTTC. The encoded protein is CASSQEALISYEQYF. The chain uses TRBV4-1 and TRBJ2-7; D gene uncertain. Germline V gives CDR1 MGHRA, CDR2 YSYEKL. Trimming shortened V by 0 bases and J by 0 bases, and 9 bases separated the two germline ends. CDR3 length equals 15 residues.